Listed below are T cell receptor beta chains from one sample, sequenced in a study of vaccination and CD4 T cells after COVID-19. Their specific antigens are unknown. TCRdb reprocessed the PCR reads via MiXCR and lists one record per CDR3 protein. The table lists some 25,000 distinct CDR3 sequences, 28% of them singletons. The sequenced sample was CD4+ T cells from blood, cultured in vitro, obtained about 7 months after SARS-CoV-2 vaccination. These receptor sequences come from a human donor who had recovered from COVID-19. Both conserved end residues are part of each CDR3. D genes are given only for firm matches. Clone size, where shown, is once, few, many, or a class for clones that have expanded.

cdr3_nt cdr3_aa d_call j_call v_call clone_size
TGTGCCACCAGCAGAGGAAGATTATCAGCTTTCTTT CATSRGRLSAFF NA TRBJ1-1 TRBV15 NA
TGTGCCAGCATGTACAGACGGACTGAAGCTTTCTTT CASMYRRTEAFF NA TRBJ1-1 TRBV2 NA
TGCAGTGCTTCTCCGGGACAGCCTTATCAGCCCCAGCATTTT CSASPGQPYQPQHF TRBD1 TRBJ1-5 TRBV20-1 NA
TGTGCCAGCAGTGAAGCGCACGGAGAGGGCTATGGCTACACCTTC CASSEAHGEGYGYTF NA TRBJ1-2 TRBV6-1 few
TGCAGTGCTGGCGACAGGCCACCCAATGAGCAGTTCTTC CSAGDRPPNEQFF NA TRBJ2-1 TRBV20-1 NA
TGTGCCAGCAGTTTAACCTTTAGCAATCAGCCCCAGCATTTT CASSLTFSNQPQHF NA TRBJ1-5 TRBV28 few
TGTGCCAGCAGTACCAGCAATCGACTCTACGAGCAGTACTTC CASSTSNRLYEQYF NA TRBJ2-7 TRBV7-9 few
TGCAGTGCTAGTGCGCGGAGAAACACAGATACGCAGTATTTT CSASARRNTDTQYF NA TRBJ2-3 TRBV20-1 NA
TGTGCCAGCAGTTTATCAGGACTATGGACCAATGAGCAGTTCTTC CASSLSGLWTNEQFF NA TRBJ2-1 TRBV28 NA
TGTGCCAGCAGGCCCGGACAGGGTAGCGTCCTCTTC CASRPGQGSVLF TRBD1 TRBJ2-7 TRBV6-1 NA
TGTGCCAGCAGTTTACGTAGACAGGGTCTTGGAAAGCCCCAGCATTTT CASSLRRQGLGKPQHF TRBD1 TRBJ1-5 TRBV28 few
TGCAGTGCCGATGGACTAGCGGGAGACTACGAGCAGTACTTC CSADGLAGDYEQYF TRBD2 TRBJ2-7 TRBV20-1 NA
TGCAGTGCTAGATATTTGGCTAGCGGAAACAATGAGCAGTTCTTC CSARYLASGNNEQFF TRBD2 TRBJ2-1 TRBV20-1 NA
TGTGCCAGCAGTTTGAGGAACGAGCAGTACTTC CASSLRNEQYF NA TRBJ2-7 TRBV12-3/TRBV12-4 NA
TGCGCCAGCAGCCAAGACCCGGGGCTTATCACAGATACGCAGTATTTT CASSQDPGLITDTQYF NA TRBJ2-3 TRBV4-1 once
TGTGCCTGGAGGCCCCCCGGGGGGTTAAGTCAGCCCCAGCATTTT CAWRPPGGLSQPQHF NA TRBJ1-5 TRBV30 NA
TGCAGGCCCGGAGGACTGGCAGATACGCAGTATTTT CRPGGLADTQYF NA TRBJ2-3 TRBV20-1 few
TGTGCCAGCAGTGAATTTAGCGGGAGTCAATCCTACGAGCAGTACTTC CASSEFSGSQSYEQYF TRBD2 TRBJ2-7 TRBV6-1 NA
TGTGCCAGCAGCATAGGACTAGCCCAAGGGGCAGATACGCAGTATTTT CASSIGLAQGADTQYF TRBD2 TRBJ2-3 TRBV7-2 few
TGCGCCAGCAGCCGAGGTGACAGCCGGTCCTACGAGCAGTACTTC CASSRGDSRSYEQYF NA TRBJ2-7 TRBV4-1 NA